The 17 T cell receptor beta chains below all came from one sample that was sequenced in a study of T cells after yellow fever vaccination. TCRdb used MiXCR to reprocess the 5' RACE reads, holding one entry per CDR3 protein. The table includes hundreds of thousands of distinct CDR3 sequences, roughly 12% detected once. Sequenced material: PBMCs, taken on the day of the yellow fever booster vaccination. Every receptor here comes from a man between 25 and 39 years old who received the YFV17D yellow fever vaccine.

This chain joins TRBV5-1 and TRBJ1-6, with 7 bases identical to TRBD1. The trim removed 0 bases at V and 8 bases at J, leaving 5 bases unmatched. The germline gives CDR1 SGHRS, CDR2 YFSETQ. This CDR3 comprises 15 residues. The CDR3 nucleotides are TGCGCCAGCAGCTTGGAAGGACAGGCCCATTCACCCCTCCACTTT. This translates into CASSLEGQAHSPLHF.

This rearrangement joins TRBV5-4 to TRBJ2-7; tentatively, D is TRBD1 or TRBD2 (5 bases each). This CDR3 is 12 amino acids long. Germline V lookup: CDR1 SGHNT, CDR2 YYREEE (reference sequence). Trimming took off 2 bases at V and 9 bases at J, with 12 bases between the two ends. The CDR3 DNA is TGTGCCAGCAGCTTAGAGGGGACGGGGCAGTACTTC. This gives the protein CASSLEGTGQYF.

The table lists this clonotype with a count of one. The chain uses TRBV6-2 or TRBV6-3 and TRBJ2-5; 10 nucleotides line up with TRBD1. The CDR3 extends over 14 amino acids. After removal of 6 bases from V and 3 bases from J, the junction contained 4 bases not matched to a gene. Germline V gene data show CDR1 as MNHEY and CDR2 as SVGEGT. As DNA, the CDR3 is TGTGCCAGCAGACCGGGACAGGGGAAAGAGACCCAGTACTTC. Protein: CASRPGQGKETQYF.

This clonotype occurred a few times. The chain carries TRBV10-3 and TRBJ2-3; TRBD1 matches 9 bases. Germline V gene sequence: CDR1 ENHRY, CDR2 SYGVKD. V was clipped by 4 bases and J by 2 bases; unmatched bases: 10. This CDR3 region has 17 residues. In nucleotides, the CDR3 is TGTGCCATCAGTGGGTTCACAGGGGGCTCCTCCACAGATACGCAGTATTTT. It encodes CAISGFTGGSSTDTQYF.

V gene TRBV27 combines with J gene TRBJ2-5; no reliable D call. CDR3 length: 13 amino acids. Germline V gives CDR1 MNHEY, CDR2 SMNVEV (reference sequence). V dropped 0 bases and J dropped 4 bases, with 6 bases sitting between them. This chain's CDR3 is CASSLSTRETQYF. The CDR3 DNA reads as TGTGCCAGCAGTTTATCGACCAGAGAGACCCAGTACTTC.

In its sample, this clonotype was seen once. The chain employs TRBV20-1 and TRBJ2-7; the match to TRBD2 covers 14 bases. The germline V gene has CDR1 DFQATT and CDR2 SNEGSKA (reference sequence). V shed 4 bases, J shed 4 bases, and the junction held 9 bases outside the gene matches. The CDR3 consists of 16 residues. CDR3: CSAIGTSGSGEYEQYF. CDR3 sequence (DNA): TGCAGTGCTATCGGGACTAGCGGGAGTGGGGAATACGAGCAGTACTTC.

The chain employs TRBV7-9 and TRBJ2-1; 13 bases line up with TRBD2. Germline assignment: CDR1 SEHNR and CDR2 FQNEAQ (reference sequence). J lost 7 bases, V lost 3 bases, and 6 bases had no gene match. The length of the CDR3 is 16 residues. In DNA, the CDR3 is TGTGCCAGCAGCTTCGGTGGACTAGCGGGAGCGAATGAGCAGTTCTTC. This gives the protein CASSFGGLAGANEQFF.

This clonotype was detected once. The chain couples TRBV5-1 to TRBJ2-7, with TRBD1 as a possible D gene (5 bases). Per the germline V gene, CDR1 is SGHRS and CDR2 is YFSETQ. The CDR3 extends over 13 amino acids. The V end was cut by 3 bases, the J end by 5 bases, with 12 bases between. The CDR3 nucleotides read TGCGCCAGCAGCTCGCAGCAGGGTCACGAGCAGTACTTC. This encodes CASSSQQGHEQYF.

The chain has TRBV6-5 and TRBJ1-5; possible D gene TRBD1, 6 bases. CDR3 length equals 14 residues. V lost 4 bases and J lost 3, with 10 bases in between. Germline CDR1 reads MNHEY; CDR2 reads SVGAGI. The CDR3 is CASSWTAINQPQHF. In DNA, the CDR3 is TGTGCCAGCAGTTGGACAGCTATCAATCAGCCCCAGCATTTT.

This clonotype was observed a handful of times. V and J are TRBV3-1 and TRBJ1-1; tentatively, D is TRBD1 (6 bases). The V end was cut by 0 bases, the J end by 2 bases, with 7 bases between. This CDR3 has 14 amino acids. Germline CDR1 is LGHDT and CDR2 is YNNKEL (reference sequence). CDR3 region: CASSQEGGNTEAFF. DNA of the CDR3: TGTGCCAGCAGCCAAGAAGGGGGAAACACTGAAGCTTTCTTT.

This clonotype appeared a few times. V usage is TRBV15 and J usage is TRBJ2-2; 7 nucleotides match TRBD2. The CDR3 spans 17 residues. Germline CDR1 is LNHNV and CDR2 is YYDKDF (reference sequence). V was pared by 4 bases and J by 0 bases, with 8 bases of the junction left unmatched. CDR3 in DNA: TGTGCCACCAGCATTAATCTCGGGACTACGAACACCGGGGAGCTGTTTTTT. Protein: CATSINLGTTNTGELFF.

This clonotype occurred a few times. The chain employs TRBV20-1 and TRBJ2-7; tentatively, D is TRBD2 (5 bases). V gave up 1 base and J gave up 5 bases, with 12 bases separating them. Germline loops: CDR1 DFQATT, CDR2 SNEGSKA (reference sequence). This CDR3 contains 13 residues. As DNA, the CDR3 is TGCAGTGCTAGAGGGGCTTTGGGAGACGAGCAGTACTTC. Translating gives CSARGALGDEQYF.

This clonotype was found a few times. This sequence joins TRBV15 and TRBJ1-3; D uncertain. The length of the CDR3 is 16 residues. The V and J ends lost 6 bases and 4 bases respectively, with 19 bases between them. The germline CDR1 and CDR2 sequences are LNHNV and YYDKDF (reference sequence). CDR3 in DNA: TGTGCCACCAGGGGTGGAAGCGGAACTGCAGGAAACACCATATATTTT. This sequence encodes CATRGGSGTAGNTIYF.

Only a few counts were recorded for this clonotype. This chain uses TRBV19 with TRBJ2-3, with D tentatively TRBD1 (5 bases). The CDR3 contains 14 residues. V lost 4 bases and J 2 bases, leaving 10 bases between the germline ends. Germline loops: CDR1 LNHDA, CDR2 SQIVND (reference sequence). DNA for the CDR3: TGTGCCAGTAGTACCGGACAAGTCACAGATACGCAGTATTTT. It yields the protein CASSTGQVTDTQYF.

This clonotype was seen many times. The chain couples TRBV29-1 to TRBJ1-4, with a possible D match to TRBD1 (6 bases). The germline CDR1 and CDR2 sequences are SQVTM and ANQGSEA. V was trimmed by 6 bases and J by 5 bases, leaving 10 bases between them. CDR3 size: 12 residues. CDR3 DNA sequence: TGCAGCGTCTGGGACACAAATGAAAAACTGTTTTTT. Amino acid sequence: CSVWDTNEKLFF.

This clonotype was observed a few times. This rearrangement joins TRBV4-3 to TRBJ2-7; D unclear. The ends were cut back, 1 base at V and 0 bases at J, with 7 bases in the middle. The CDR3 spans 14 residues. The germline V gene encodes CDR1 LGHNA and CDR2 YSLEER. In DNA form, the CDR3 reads TGCGCCAGCAGCCAAGGTTTGCTCTCCTACGAGCAGTACTTC. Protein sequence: CASSQGLLSYEQYF.

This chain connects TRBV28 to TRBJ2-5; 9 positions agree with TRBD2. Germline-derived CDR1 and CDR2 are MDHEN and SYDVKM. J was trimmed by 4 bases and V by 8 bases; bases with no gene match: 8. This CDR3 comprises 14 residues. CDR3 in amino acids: CASGAGGPGETQYF. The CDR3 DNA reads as TGTGCCAGCGGGGCGGGAGGGCCTGGAGAGACCCAGTACTTC. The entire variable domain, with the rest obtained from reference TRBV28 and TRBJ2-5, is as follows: DVKVTQSSRYLVKRTGEKVFLECVQDMDHENMFWYRQDPGLGLRLIYFSYDVKMKEKGDIPEGYSVSREKKERFSLILESASTNQTSMYLCASGAGGPGETQYFGPGTRLLVL.